Presented here are 22 T cell receptor beta chains from one specimen sequenced in a study of OX40 agonist ivuxolimab in advanced cancers. The protocol was immunoSEQ multiplex PCR, while the TCRdb copy is restricted to in-frame clones and leaves out a portion. The sample shows over 65,000 clones, 80% to 95% of them seen only once. The material sequenced was CD4+ or CD8+ T cells sorted from blood, taken in a trial of the OX40 agonist ivuxolimab. These TCRs come from an adult with an advanced solid tumor such as melanoma, head and neck, liver or kidney cancer.

DNA for the CDR3: TGTGCCAGCAGTAACAGTCCCTCCTATAATTCACCCCTCCACTTT. This gives the protein CASSNSPSYNSPLHF. The rearrangement joins TRBV6-5 to TRBJ1-6, with D uncertain. The CDR3 sequence is 15 residues long. Germline V gives CDR1 MNHEY, CDR2 SVGAGI. Trimming removed 5 bases at V and 0 bases at J, with 8 bases between.

The chain combines TRBV5-1 with TRBJ2-7; 11 bases are shared with TRBD1. Germline V CDR1 and CDR2: SGHRS, YFSETQ. This CDR3 contains 14 residues. Trimming at V came to 3 bases and at J to 3 bases, leaving 2 bases not matched to a gene. In nucleotides, the CDR3 is TGCGCCAGCAGCTGGGACAGGGGGGACTACGAGCAGTACTTC. Protein product: CASSWDRGDYEQYF.

This clone was found once. CDR3 amino acids: CASSLIPQGAPNTGELFF. The CDR3 DNA sequence: TGCGCCAGCAGCTTAATCCCCCAGGGGGCTCCGAACACCGGGGAGCTGTTTTTT. V and J are TRBV5-1 and TRBJ2-2; TRBD1 aligns across 8 bases. This CDR3 has 18 residues. Unmatched junction bases numbered 9, after V lost 2 bases and J lost 0 bases. CDR1 is SGHRS, CDR2 YFSETQ, per germline. Variable domain in full (rest from reference TRBV5-1 and TRBJ2-2): KAGVTQTPRYLIKTRGQQVTLSCSPISGHRSVSWYQQTPGQGLQFLFEYFSETQRNKGNFPGRFSGRQFSNSRSEMNVSTLELGDSALYLCASSLIPQGAPNTGELFFGEGSRLTVL.

This CDR3 reads CASRGQGARTEAFF. In nucleotides, the CDR3 is TGTGCCAGCAGGGGACAGGGGGCGCGGACTGAAGCTTTCTTT. The chain recombines TRBV27 with TRBJ1-1; 12 positions match TRBD1. The CDR3 is 14 residues long. The V and J ends lost 6 bases and 5 bases, in that order; junction bases with no gene match: 4. Germline V gene data show CDR1 as MNHEY and CDR2 as SMNVEV (reference sequence).

This chain links TRBV7-7 with TRBJ2-1; TRBD2 aligns across 7 bases. Per the germline V gene, CDR1 is SSHAT and CDR2 is FNYEAQ (reference sequence). This CDR3 contains 14 residues. The V and J ends lost 2 bases and 7 bases, in that order; junction bases with no gene match: 5. The chain's CDR3 is CASSLSPGRNEQFF. Written as DNA, the CDR3 is TGTGCCAGCAGCTTAAGTCCCGGGAGGAATGAGCAGTTCTTC.

The chain recombines TRBV6-6 with TRBJ2-2; the match to TRBD1 covers 8 bases. V shed 6 bases, J shed 1 base, and the junction held 1 base outside the gene matches. The CDR3 is made up of 14 amino acids. The germline CDR1 and CDR2 sequences are MNHNY and SVGAGI (reference sequence). CDR3 nucleotide sequence: TGTGCCAGCAGGACAGGGGAGAACACCGGGGAGCTGTTTTTT. This codes for CASRTGENTGELFF.

The chain carries TRBV7-9 and TRBJ2-2; D not resolved. V was clipped by 5 bases and J by 7 bases, with 11 bases between them. CDR3 length: 13 amino acids. Germline V gene lookup returns CDR1 SEHNR and CDR2 FQNEAQ (reference sequence). The CDR3 protein is CASSPWTNGELFF. The CDR3 DNA reads as TGTGCCAGCAGCCCTTGGACCAACGGGGAGCTGTTTTTT.

Only one count was recorded for this clone. The rearrangement joins TRBV4-1 to TRBJ2-1, with 9 positions matching TRBD1. This CDR3 is 15 amino acids long. With V trimmed by 3 bases and J by 6 bases, 6 bases remained unmatched. CDR1 MGHRA and CDR2 YSYEKL come from the germline V gene. The CDR3 DNA reads as TGCGCCAGCAGCCACGGACAGGGGCCTGGCAATGAGCAGTTCTTC. It encodes CASSHGQGPGNEQFF.

The V call is TRBV27, the J call TRBJ2-1; TRBD2 matches at 8 bases. The CDR3 spans 14 residues. Per germline, CDR1 MNHEY and CDR2 SMNVEV (reference sequence). J was trimmed by 2 bases and V by 6 bases; bases with no gene match: 3. CDR3 sequence reads: CASRLGGAYNEQFF. CDR3 DNA sequence: TGTGCCAGCAGACTCGGGGGGGCCTACAATGAGCAGTTCTTC.

This chain connects TRBV10-3 to TRBJ2-1; D is uncertain. This CDR3 spans 16 amino acids. Deletions cut 2 bases from V and 3 bases from J, with 14 bases between. Per germline, CDR1 ENHRY and CDR2 SYGVKD. This chain's CDR3 is CAISETGRRDYNEQFF. As DNA, the CDR3 is TGTGCCATCAGTGAGACGGGTCGACGAGACTACAATGAGCAGTTCTTC.

The V gene is TRBV5-1, the J gene TRBJ1-2, with D unresolved. The germline CDR1 and CDR2 sequences are SGHRS and YFSETQ. With 0 bases removed from V and 4 bases from J, the gap between germline ends came to 7 bases. This CDR3 comprises 13 residues. The CDR3 here is CASSLDGLYGYTF. CDR3 coding DNA: TGCGCCAGCAGCTTGGACGGACTCTATGGCTACACCTTC.

The genes are TRBV7-9 and TRBJ2-2; no firm D call. Germline values: CDR1 SEHNR, CDR2 FQNEAQ (reference sequence). The CDR3 is made up of 13 amino acids. Trimming stripped 6 bases from V and 0 bases from J, with 5 bases between. CDR3 sequence (DNA): TGTGCCAGCAGTTCAGCGAACACCGGGGAGCTGTTTTTT. This encodes CASSSANTGELFF.

The rearrangement uses TRBV7-2 and TRBJ1-5, with unresolved D. Trimming removed 0 bases at V and 6 bases at J, with 6 bases between. CDR3 size: 13 residues. Germline V gene sequence: CDR1 SGHTA, CDR2 FQGNSA. For the CDR3, the DNA is TGTGCCAGCAGCTTAGCCACAAGTCAGCCCCAGCATTTT. Protein product: CASSLATSQPQHF. The whole variable domain, remainder taken from reference TRBV7-2 and TRBJ1-5, is GAGVSQSPSNKVTEKGKDVELRCDPISGHTALYWYRQSLGQGLEFLIYFQGNSAPDKSGLPSDRFSAERTGGSVSTLTIQRTQQEDSAVYLCASSLATSQPQHFGDGTRLSIL.

The chain carries TRBV9 and TRBJ2-2; D assignment may be TRBD1 or TRBD2 (5 bases each). CDR3 length equals 17 residues. In germline, CDR1 is SGDLS, CDR2 YYNGEE. The germline V and J ends were trimmed by 4 bases and 0 bases, with 16 bases remaining between them. The CDR3 nucleotides are TGTGCCAGCAGCACGCCACGGGACGGACCGAACACCGGGGAGCTGTTTTTT. Protein sequence: CASSTPRDGPNTGELFF. Using reference TRBV9 and TRBJ2-2 for the parts outside the CDR3, the full variable domain is DSGVTQTPKHLITATGQRVTLRCSPRSGDLSVYWYQQSLDQGLQFLIQYYNGEERAKGNILERFSAQQFPDLHSELNLSSLELGDSALYFCASSTPRDGPNTGELFFGEGSRLTVL.

The chain is built from TRBV7-3 and TRBJ1-5; D is undetermined. CDR3 length: 14 residues. CDR1 is SGHTA and CDR2 is FQGTGA in the germline V gene. V was shortened by 2 bases and J by 4 bases, with 9 bases between the two germline ends. CDR3 bases: TGTGCCAGCAGCTTAGCAGGAGGTAATCAGCCCCAGCATTTT. Amino acids: CASSLAGGNQPQHF.

This clone has a single count. The V and J genes are TRBV5-6 and TRBJ2-2; TRBD2 aligns across 7 bases. Germline trimming cut 3 bases from V and 6 bases from J; bases unmatched to any gene: 5. The length of the CDR3 is 14 residues. CDR1 SGHDT and CDR2 YYEEEE come from the germline V gene. The CDR3 sequence is CASSSGTNAGELFF. The DNA for the CDR3 is TGTGCCAGCAGCTCAGGGACTAACGCCGGGGAGCTGTTTTTT.

The chain has TRBV27 and TRBJ2-3; D is tentatively TRBD1 or TRBD2 (5 bases each). The CDR3 is made up of 15 amino acids. V gave up 1 base and J gave up 4 bases, with 12 bases separating them. Germline assignment: CDR1 MNHEY and CDR2 SMNVEV (reference sequence). This chain's CDR3 is CASSLLPGDADTQYF. DNA of the CDR3: TGTGCCAGCAGTTTATTGCCCGGGGACGCAGATACGCAGTATTTT.

The J gene is TRBJ2-5, the V gene TRBV6-5; 8 nucleotides agree with TRBD2. CDR1 MNHEY and CDR2 SVGAGI come from the germline V gene. Trimming removed 1 base from V and 5 bases from J; junction bases left unmatched: 6. The CDR3 runs 15 residues. CDR3 DNA: TGTGCCAGCAGTTACTTCGGGGGGGCCCGGGAGACCCAGTACTTC. This codes for CASSYFGGARETQYF.

The chain joins TRBV4-1 to TRBJ1-2; weak D call: TRBD1 (6 bases). The CDR3 extends over 14 amino acids. Trimming removed 5 bases at V and 4 bases at J, with 14 bases between. CDR1 and CDR2 (germline): MGHRA, YSYEKL. The CDR3 here is CASSATGYGYGYTF. The CDR3 DNA sequence: TGCGCCAGCAGCGCCACAGGGTATGGCTATGGCTACACCTTC.

CDR3: CASTPGGENTEAFF. Here the CDR3 DNA reads TGTGCCAGCACCCCAGGGGGGGAAAACACTGAAGCTTTCTTT. The chain joins TRBV7-8 to TRBJ1-1, with 7 bases matching TRBD1. The length of the CDR3 is 14 residues. In germline, CDR1 is SGHVS, CDR2 FQNEAQ. Germline trimming cut 7 bases from V and 2 bases from J; bases unmatched to any gene: 7.

The chain recombines TRBV27 with TRBJ2-3; 11 bases align to TRBD2. Trimming removed 5 bases from V and 2 bases from J; junction bases left unmatched: 6. This CDR3 has 16 amino acids. Germline lookup yields CDR1 MNHEY and CDR2 SMNVEV (reference sequence). The CDR3 sequence: CASSPLAGGDTDTQYF. CDR3 in DNA: TGTGCCAGCAGTCCGCTAGCGGGGGGCGACACAGATACGCAGTATTTT.

V gene TRBV2 combines with J gene TRBJ2-7; tentatively, D is TRBD1 (5 bases). The CDR3 consists of 12 residues. V dropped 8 bases and J dropped 2 bases, with 10 bases sitting between them. Per germline, CDR1 SNHLY and CDR2 FYNNEI. CDR3 amino acids: CASGRTTYEQYF. DNA for the CDR3: TGTGCCAGCGGACGGACAACCTACGAGCAGTACTTC.